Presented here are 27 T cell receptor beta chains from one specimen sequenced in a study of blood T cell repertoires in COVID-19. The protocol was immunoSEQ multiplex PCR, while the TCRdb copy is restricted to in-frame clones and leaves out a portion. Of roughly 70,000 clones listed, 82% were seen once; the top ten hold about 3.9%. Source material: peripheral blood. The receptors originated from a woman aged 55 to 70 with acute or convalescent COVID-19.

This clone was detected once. CDR3 in amino acids: CSASQAGGAKGTGELFF. CDR3 nucleotides: TGCAGTGCTAGTCAAGCGGGAGGAGCGAAGGGCACCGGGGAGCTGTTTTTT. This chain uses TRBV20-1 with TRBJ2-2, with 9 bases aligning to TRBD2. The germline V gene has CDR1 DFQATT and CDR2 SNEGSKA (reference sequence). The CDR3 extends over 17 amino acids. The J segment lost 4 bases and the V segment lost 3 bases, leaving 12 bases of the junction unmatched.

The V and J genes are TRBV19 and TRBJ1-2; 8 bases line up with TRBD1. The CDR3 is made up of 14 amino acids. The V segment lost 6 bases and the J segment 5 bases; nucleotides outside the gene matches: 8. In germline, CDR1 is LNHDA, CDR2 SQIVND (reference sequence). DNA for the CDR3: TGTGCCAGTAGCGACCGGGACAGGTTATATGGCTACACCTTC. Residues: CASSDRDRLYGYTF.

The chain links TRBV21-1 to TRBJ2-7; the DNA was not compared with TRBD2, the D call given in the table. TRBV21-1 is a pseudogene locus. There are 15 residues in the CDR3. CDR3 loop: CASSNSTSGAHEQYF. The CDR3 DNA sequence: TGTGCCAGCAGCAATTCGACTAGCGGGGCCCACGAGCAGTACTTC.

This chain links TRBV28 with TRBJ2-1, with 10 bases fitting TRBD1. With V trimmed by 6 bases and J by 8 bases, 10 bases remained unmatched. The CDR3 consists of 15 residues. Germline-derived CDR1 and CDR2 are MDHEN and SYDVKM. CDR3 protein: CASRATGTGDHEQFF. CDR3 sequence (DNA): TGTGCCAGCAGAGCGACCGGGACAGGGGACCATGAGCAGTTCTTC.

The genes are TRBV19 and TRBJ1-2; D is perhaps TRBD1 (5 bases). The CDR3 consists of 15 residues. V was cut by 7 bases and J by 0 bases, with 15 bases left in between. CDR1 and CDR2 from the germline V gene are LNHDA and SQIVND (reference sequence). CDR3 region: CASNREGPANYGYTF. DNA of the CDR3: TGTGCCAGTAATCGGGAGGGGCCAGCTAACTATGGCTACACCTTC.

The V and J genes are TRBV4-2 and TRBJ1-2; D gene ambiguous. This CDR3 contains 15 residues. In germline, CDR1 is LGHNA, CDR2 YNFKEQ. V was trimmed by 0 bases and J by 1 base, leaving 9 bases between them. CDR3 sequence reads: CASSQDFQINYGYTF. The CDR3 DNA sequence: TGTGCCAGCAGCCAAGATTTCCAGATTAACTATGGCTACACCTTC.

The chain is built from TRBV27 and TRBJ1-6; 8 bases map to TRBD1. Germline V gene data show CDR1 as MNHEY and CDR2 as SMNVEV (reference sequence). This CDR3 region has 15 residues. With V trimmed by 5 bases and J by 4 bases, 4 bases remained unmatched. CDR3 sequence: CASSRTGNYNSPLHF. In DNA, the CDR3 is TGTGCCAGCAGTAGGACAGGGAATTATAATTCACCCCTCCACTTT.

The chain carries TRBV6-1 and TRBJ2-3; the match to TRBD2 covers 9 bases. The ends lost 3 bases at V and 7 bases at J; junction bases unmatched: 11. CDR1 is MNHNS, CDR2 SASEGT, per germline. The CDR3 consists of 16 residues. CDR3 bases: TGTGCCAGCAGTGATAGCGGGAGTGGGGCGTTTAATACGCAGTATTTT. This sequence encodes CASSDSGSGAFNTQYF.

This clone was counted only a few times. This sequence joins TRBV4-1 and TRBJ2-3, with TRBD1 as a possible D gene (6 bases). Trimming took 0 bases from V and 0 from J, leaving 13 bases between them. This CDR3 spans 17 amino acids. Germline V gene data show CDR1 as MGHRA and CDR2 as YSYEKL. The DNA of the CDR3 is TGCGCCAGCAGCCAAGATAAAAGGACAGTTAGCACAGATACGCAGTATTTT. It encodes CASSQDKRTVSTDTQYF.

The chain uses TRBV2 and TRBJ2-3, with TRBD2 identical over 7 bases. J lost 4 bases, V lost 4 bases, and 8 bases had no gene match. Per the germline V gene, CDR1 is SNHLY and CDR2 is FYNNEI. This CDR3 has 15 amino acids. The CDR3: CASSVAGVESDTQYF. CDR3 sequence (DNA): TGTGCCAGCAGTGTTGCGGGAGTGGAGTCAGATACGCAGTATTTT.

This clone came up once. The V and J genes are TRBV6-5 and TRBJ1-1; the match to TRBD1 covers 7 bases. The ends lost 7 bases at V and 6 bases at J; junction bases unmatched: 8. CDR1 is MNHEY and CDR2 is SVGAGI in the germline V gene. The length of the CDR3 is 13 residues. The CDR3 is CASIIRQGSEAFF. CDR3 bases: TGTGCCAGCATAATCAGACAGGGTTCTGAAGCTTTCTTT.

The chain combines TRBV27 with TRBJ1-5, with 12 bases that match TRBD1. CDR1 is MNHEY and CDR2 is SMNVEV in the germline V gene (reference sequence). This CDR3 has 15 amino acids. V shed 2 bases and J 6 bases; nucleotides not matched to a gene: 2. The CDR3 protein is CASSLGTGGGQPQHF. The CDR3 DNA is TGTGCCAGCAGTTTAGGGACAGGGGGCGGTCAGCCCCAGCATTTT.

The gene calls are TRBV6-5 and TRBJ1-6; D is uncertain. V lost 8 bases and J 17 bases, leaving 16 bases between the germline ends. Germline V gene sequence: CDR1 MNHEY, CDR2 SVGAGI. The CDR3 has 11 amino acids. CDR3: CASWAPPSVHF. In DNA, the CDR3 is TGTGCCAGCTGGGCCCCCCCCTCGGTCCACTTT.

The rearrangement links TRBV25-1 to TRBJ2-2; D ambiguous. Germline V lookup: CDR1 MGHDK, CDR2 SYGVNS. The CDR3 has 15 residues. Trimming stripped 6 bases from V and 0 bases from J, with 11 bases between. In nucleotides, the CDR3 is TGTGCCAGCAGACCCAACACAGCGAACACCGGGGAGCTGTTTTTT. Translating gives CASRPNTANTGELFF.

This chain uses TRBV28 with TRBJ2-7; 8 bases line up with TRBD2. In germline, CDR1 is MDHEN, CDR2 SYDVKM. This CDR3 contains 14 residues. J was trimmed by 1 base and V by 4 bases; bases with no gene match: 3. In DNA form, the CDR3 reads TGTGCCAGCAGTTGGGGGACTAGTTCCTACGAGCAGTACTTC. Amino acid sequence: CASSWGTSSYEQYF.

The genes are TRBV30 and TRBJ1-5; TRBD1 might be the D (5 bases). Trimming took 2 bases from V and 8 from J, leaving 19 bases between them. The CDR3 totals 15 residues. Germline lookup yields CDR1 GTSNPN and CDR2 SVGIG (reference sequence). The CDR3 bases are TGTGCCTGGAGTTCCCGAGCGCCGGGGGAAAAGCCCCAGCATTTT. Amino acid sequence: CAWSSRAPGEKPQHF.

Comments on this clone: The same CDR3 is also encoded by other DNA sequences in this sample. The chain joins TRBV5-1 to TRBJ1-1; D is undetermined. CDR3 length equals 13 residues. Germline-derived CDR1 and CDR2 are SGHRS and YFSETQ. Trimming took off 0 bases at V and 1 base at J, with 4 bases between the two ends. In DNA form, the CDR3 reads TGCGCCAGCAGCTTGGAGCAGAACACTGAAGCTTTCTTT. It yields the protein CASSLEQNTEAFF.

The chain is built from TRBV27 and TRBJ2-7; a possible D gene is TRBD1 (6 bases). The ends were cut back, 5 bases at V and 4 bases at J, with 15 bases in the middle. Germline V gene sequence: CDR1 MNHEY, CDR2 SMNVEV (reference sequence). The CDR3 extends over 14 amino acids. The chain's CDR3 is CASSQSRDMYEQYF. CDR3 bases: TGTGCCAGCAGTCAGTCCCGGGACATGTACGAGCAGTACTTC.

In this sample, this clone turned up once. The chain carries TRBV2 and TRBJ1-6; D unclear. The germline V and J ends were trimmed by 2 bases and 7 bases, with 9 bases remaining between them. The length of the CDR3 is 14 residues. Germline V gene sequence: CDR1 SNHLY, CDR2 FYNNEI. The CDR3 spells CASSEWPPNSPLHF. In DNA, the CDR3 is TGTGCCAGCAGTGAATGGCCTCCCAATTCACCCCTCCACTTT.

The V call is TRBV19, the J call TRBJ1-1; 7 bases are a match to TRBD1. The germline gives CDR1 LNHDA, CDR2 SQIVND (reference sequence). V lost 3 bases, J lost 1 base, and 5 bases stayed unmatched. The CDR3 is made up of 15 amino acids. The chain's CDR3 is CASSIRGLRNTEAFF. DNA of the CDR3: TGTGCCAGTAGTATTAGGGGGCTTCGGAACACTGAAGCTTTCTTT.

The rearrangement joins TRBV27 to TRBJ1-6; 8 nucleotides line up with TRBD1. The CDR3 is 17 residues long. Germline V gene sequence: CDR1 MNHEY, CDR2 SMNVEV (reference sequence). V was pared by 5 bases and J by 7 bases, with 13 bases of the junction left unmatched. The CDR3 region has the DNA TGTGCCAGCAGTCCACGCCCCCAGGGGGCGGGAAATTCACCCCTCCACTTT. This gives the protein CASSPRPQGAGNSPLHF.

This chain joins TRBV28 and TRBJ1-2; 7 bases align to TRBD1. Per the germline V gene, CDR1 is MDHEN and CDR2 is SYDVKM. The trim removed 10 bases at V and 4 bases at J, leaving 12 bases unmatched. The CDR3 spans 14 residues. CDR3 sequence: CAIPQGGMGYGYTF. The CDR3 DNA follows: TGTGCCATACCCCAGGGGGGCATGGGCTATGGCTACACCTTC.

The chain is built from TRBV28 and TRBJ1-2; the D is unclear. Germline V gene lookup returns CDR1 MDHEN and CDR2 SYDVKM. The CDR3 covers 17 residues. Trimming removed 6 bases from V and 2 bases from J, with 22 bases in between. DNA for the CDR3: TGTGCCAGCAGCCACTTTAGGTCCGGAGGCGGGAACTATGGCTACACCTTC. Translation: CASSHFRSGGGNYGYTF.

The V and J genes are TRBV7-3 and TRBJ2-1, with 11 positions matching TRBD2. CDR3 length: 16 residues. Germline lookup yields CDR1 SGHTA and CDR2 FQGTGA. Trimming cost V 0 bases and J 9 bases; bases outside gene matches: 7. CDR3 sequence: CASSLTGTSGLSEQFF. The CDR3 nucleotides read TGTGCCAGCAGCTTAACGGGGACTAGCGGTTTAAGTGAGCAGTTCTTC. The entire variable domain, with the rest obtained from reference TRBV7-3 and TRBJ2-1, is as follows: GAGVSQTPSNKVTEKGKYVELRCDPISGHTALYWYRQSLGQGPEFLIYFQGTGAADDSGLPNDRFFAVRPEGSVSTLKIQRTERGDSAVYLCASSLTGTSGLSEQFFGPGTRLTVL.

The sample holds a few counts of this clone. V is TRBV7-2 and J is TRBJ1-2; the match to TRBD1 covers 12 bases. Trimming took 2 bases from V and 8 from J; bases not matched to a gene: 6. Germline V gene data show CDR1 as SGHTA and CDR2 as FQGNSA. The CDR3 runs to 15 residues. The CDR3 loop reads CASSLQGQGADGYTF. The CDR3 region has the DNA TGTGCCAGCAGCTTACAGGGACAGGGGGCCGACGGCTACACCTTC.

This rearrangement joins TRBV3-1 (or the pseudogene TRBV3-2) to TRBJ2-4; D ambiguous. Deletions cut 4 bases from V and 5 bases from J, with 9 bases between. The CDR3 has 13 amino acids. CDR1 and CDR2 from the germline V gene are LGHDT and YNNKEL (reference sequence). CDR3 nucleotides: TGTGCCAGCAGCCGATACAGTGAAAACATTCAGTACTTC. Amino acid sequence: CASSRYSENIQYF.

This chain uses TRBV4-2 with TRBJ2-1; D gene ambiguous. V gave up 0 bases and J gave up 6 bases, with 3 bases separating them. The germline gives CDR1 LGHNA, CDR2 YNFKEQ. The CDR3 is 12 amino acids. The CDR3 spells CASSQDRNEQFF. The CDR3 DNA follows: TGTGCCAGCAGCCAAGACCGCAATGAGCAGTTCTTC.